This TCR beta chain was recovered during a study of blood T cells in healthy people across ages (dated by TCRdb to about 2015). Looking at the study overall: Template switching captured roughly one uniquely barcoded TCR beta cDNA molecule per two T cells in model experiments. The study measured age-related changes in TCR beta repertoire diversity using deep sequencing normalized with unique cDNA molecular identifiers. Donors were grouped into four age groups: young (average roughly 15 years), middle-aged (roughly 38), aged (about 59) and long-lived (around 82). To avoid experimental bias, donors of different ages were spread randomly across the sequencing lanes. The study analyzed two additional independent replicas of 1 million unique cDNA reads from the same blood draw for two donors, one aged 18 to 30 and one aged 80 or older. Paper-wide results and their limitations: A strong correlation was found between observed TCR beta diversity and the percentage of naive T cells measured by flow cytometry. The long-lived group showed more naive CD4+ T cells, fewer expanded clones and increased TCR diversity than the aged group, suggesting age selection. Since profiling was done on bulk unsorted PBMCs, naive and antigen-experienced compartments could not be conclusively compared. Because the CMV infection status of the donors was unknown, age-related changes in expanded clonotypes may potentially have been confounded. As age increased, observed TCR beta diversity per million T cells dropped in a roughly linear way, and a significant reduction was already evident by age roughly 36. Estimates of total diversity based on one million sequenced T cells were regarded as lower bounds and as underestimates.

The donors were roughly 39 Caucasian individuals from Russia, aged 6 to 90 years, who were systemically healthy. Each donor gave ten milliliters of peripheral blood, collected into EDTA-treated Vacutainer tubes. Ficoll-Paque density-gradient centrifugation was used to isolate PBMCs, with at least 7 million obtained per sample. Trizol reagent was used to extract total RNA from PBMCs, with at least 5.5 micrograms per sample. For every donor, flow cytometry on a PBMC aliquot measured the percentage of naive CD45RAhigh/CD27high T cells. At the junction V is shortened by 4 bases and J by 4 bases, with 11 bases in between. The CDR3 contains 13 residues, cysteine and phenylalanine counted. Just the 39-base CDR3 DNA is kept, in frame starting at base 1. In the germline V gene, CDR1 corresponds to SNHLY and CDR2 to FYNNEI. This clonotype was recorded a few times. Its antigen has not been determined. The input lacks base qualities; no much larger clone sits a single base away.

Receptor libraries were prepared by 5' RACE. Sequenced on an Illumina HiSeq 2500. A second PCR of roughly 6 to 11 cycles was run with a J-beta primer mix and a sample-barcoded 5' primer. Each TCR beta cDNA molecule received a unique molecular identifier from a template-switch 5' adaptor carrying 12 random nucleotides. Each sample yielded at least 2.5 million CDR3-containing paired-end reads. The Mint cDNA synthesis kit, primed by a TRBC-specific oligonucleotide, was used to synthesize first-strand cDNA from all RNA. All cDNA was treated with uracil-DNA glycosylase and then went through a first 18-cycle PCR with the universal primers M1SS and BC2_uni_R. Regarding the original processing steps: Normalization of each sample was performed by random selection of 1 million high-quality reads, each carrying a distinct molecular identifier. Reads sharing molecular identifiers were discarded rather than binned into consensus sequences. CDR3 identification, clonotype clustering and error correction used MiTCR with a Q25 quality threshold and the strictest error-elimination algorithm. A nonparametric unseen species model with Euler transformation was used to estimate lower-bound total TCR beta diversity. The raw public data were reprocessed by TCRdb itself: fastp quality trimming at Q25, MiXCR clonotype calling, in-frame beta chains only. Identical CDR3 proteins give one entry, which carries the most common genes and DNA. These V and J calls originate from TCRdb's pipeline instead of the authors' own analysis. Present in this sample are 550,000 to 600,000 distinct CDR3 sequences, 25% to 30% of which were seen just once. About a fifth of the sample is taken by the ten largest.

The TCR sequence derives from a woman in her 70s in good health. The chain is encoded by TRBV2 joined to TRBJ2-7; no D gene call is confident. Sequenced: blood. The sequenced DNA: TGTGCCAGCAGTGGTCCGTACACTTACGAGCAGTACTTC. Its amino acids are CASSGPYTYEQYF.